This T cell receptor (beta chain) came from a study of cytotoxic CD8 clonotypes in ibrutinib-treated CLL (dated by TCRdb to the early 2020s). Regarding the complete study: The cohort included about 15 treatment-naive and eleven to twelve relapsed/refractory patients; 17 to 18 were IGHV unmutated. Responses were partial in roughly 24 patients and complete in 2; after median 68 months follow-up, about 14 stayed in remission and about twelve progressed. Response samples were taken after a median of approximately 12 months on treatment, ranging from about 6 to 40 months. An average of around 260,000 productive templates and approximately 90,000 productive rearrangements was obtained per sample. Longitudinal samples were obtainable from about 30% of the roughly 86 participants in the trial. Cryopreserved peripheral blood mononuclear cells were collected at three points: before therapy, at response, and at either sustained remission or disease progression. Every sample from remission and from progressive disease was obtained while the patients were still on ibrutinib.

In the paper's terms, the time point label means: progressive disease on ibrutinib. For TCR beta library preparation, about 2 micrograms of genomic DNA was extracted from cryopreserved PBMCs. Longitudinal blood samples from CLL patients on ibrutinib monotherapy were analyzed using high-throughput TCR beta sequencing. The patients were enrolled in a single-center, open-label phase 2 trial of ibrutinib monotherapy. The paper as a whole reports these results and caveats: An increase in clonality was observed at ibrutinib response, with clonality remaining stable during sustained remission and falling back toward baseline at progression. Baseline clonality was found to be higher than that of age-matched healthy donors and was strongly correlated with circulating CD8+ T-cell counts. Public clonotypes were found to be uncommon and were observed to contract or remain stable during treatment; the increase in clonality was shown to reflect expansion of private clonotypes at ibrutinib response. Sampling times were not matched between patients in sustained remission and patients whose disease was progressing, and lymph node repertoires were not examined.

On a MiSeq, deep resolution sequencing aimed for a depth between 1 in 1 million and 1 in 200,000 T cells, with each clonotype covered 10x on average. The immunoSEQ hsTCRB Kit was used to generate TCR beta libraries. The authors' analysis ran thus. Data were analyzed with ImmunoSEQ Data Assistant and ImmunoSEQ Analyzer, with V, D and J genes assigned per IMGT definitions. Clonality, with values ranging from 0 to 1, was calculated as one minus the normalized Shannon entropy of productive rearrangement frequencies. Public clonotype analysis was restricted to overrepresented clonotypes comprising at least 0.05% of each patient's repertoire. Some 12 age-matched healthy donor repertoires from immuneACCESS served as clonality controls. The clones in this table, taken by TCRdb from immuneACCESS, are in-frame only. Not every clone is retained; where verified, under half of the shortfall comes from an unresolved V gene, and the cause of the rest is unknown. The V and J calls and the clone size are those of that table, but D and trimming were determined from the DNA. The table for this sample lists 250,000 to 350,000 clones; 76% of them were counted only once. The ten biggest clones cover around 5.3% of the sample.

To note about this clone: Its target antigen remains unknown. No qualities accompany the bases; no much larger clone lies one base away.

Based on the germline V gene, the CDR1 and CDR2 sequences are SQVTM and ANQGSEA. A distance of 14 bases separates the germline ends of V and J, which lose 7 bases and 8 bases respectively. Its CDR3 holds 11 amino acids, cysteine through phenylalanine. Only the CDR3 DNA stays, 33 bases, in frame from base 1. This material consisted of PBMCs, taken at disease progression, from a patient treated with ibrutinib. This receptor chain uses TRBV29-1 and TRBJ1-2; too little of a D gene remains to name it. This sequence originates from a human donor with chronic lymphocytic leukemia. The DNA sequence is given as TGCAGCGGCGCCGGGCTTCGCGGCTACACCTTC. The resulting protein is CSGAGLRGYTF.